This paragraph covers one T cell receptor (beta chain) sequence. This clonotype appeared many times. Its antigen target is currently unknown. Qualities for individual bases were not recorded, and no much larger clone is one base off. Moderately to severely active disease, a Clinical Activity Score of at least 3, a NOSPECS grade of at least 4, and a duration under 3 months were present in ophthalmopathy patients. The study excluded patients with uncontrolled infections, other autoimmune diseases, pregnancy or lactation. Clinical symptoms, serum thyroxine and TRAb, thyroid ultrasound, and orbital computed tomography formed the basis for the diagnoses. PBMCs were isolated from 7.5 to 10 ml of fresh peripheral blood by Ficoll-Paque density gradient centrifugation. Trizol reagent was used to extract total RNA, and RNA quality was then checked on an Agilent 2100 Bioanalyzer. The sample belongs to a study of T cells in Graves' hyperthyroidism and ophthalmopathy (dated by TCRdb to the late 2010s). Broadly, across the study: Peripheral blood was sampled at the time of initial diagnosis, prior to any treatment. A discovery cohort of about a hundred patients, about 40 with Graves' ophthalmopathy and under 60 with stable Graves' hyperthyroidism, was used to find distinguishing TCR V-J signatures. Whether ophthalmopathy could be predicted prospectively was tested in an independent validation cohort made up of approximately 19 hyperthyroidism patients plus 17 patients who later progressed to ophthalmopathy. For training and testing, the roughly 100 patients in the discovery cohort were randomly divided in a 7:3 ratio. Thyroid tissue and blood T-cell repertoires from six Graves' hyperthyroidism patients were also compared in the study. Following sampling, methimazole starting at 30 mg daily was given to hyperthyroidism patients, and high-dose intravenous methylprednisolone was given to ophthalmopathy patients. The paper describes TCR Vbeta CDR3 sequencing of more than 120 peripheral blood samples, made up of roughly 45 ophthalmopathy patients, roughly 75 hyperthyroidism patients and some 17 progressor patients. Overall results and qualifications from the work: Blood samples also contained most of the expanded thyroid clonotypes (frequency above 0.001), which suggests that blood repertoires may reflect thyroid immune responses. No statistical method was used to set the sample size in advance, and investigators knew the group allocation. Ophthalmopathy was separated from stable hyperthyroidism by a 13 V-J signature model, with 85% to 90% sensitivity and about 81% specificity obtained in cross-validation and 80%/75% obtained in testing. In validation, the model predicted progression to ophthalmopathy a median of about 6.8 months before onset, with about 67% sensitivity and 72.22% specificity.

The TCR beta CDR3 regions were amplified from the RNA transcripts. The TCR CDR3 was subjected to a first round of RT-PCR using the HTBI primer set and the Qiagen OneStep RT-PCR kit. A second multiplex PCR round built the libraries, followed by size selection and purification. Sequencing of the libraries was done on an Illumina HiSeq2000 using paired-end 100 bp reads. The paper's data handling went like this. SOAPnuke was used to process the raw data, with reads discarded if the reads contained adapters or uncalled bases, had a mean Phred below 15, or lacked an exact constant-primer or identifier match. High-quality paired reads were merged using COPE v1.2.5, and each unique nucleotide sequence was defined as a clonotype. MiTCR v1.1 was used to align the clonotypes against IMGT TRBV, TRBD and TRBJ reference segments. The analysis was restricted to V-J combinations with a frequency above 0.0001, which together covered 99% to 99.2% of the repertoires. A TCS score was defined as the ratio of F50 (clonal expansion) to E x V (chaos), with BLOSUM62-based TCRdist applied between CDR3 peptides within each V-J. Welch's t-statistics and random forest reduced around 520 V-J features to roughly 13, which were used in a naive Bayes classifier (R e1071). The similarity between thyroid and blood repertoires was quantified using the Morisita-Horn index. Using fastp trimming at Q25 and MiXCR clonotype assembly, TCRdb reanalyzed the public sequencing data and kept in-frame beta chains. Each record represents a unique CDR3 protein, reported with the most common genes and DNA among its rows. The V and J calls were determined by TCRdb, not by the authors. This sample has fewer than 650,000 distinct CDR3 sequences in its table, and 14% to 15% of those were observed once. About 4.5% of the sample lies in the top ten.

Counted from cysteine to phenylalanine, this CDR3 has 15 amino acids. CDR3 DNA is the only sequence kept; it has 45 bases, read in frame from the first base. The germline V gene provides CDR1 SGHAT and CDR2 FQNNGV. V is trimmed back by 8 bases and J by 2 bases, and the junction contains 4 bases that no gene match accounts for. This chain joins TRBV11-2 to TRBJ2-2; 11 central nucleotides agree with TRBD2. The material sequenced was blood. This receptor was identified in a woman between 35 and 50 years old with Graves' ophthalmopathy. The CDR3 loop reads CASPGTSGNTGELFF. The DNA sequence reads TGTGCCAGCCCCGGGACTAGCGGTAACACCGGGGAGCTGTTTTTT.